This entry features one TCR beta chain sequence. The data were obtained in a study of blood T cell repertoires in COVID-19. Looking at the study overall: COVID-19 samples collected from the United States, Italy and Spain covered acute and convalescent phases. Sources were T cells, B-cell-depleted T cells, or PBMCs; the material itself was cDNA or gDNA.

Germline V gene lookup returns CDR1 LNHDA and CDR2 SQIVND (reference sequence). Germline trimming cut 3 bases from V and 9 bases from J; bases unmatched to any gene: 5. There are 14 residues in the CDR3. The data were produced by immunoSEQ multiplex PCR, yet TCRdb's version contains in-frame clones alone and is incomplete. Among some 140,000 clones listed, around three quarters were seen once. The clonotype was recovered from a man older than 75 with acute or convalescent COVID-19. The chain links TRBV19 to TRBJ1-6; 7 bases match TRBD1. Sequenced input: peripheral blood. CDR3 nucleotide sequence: TGTGCCAGTAGTATCAGGGGGGAAGGTTCACCCCTCCACTTT. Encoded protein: CASSIRGEGSPLHF.